The source of this TCR beta chain is a study of response to subunit inactivated influenza vaccine. CDR1 is SGHDT, CDR2 YYEEEE, per germline. CDR3 length: 13 residues. Trimming removed 1 base from V and 10 bases from J, with 13 bases in between. TCRdb redid the calling of the RT-PCR reads with MiXCR, one entry per CDR3 protein. Found here are approximately 530,000 distinct CDR3 sequences, around 8% of them singletons; the top ten hold 10% to 15%. This TCR derives from a man aged 50 to 69 who received an inactivated influenza vaccine. The starting material was PBMCs from blood, obtained about 23 months after vaccination. V gene TRBV5-6 combines with J gene TRBJ2-3; D possibly corresponds to TRBD2 (6 bases). CDR3 nucleotide sequence: TGTGCCAGCAGCTTGTATTCGGGGGTTCCGCAGTATTTT. It yields the protein CASSLYSGVPQYF.